This T cell receptor beta chain was obtained from a study of cytomegalovirus exposure and HLA in healthy donors. Study as a whole: Earlier findings included 100 million to 130 million unique TCR beta sequences obtained from 150 million to 200 million T cells.

Study-wide points: The availability of immune exposure information extended only to CMV serostatus. Highly shared variants forming one cluster were likely a sequencing artifact.

Both 60 Vbeta primers and 13 Jbeta primers went into the PCR. Clones were read by immunoSEQ multiplex PCR, and TCRdb kept only the in-frame ones, dropping some. The sample records about 120,000 clones, 65% to 80% being singletons. Donors sampled were nominally healthy, though unrecorded immune exposures were likely. To note about this clone: Its specificity is unknown.

There are 15 residues in the CDR3. V lost 0 bases, J lost 7 bases, and 2 bases stayed unmatched. Per the germline V gene, CDR1 is MDHEN and CDR2 is SYDVKM. The sequenced sample consisted of PBMCs. The receptor was isolated from a man aged 35-49 years in good health and CMV-seropositive. The rearrangement joins TRBV28 to TRBJ2-6; 8 bases are shared with TRBD1. In nucleotides, the CDR3 is TGTGCCAGCAGTTTATGGGGGACAGGCGCCAACGTCCTGACTTTC. Translating gives CASSLWGTGANVLTF.